These T cell receptor beta chains were read from a single sample in a study of control samples from healthy donors and cancer patients. Here immunoSEQ multiplex PCR was the method, and the copy in TCRdb shows in-frame clones only, minus some. The table records about 19,000 clones, roughly 84% of them present only once. Sequences were obtained from PBMCs. The source of these receptors is a woman in her sixties or seventies with lung cancer. Each CDR3 is given with its conserved first and last residue. Each record gives: V gene, J gene, D gene, clone size, CDR3 DNA, CDR3 protein. D genes are given only for firm matches. Clone size is not always given. Where it is, it says once, few, many or a class for expanded clones.

v_gene: TRBV9
j_gene: TRBJ2-2
d_gene: -
abundance: -
CDR3nt: TGTGCCAGCAGCGTAGAGGGGGGCTTGCGGGCCGGGGAGCTGTTTTTT
CDR3aa: CASSVEGGLRAGELFF

v_gene: TRBV2
j_gene: TRBJ2-2
d_gene: -
abundance: -
CDR3nt: TGTGCCAGCAATCGGCCATCGAACACCGGGGAGCTGTTTTTT
CDR3aa: CASNRPSNTGELFF

v_gene: TRBV5-4
j_gene: TRBJ2-1
d_gene: TRBD1
abundance: -
CDR3nt: TGTGCCAGCAGCTTGTCGGCGGACAGGAGGAGTAATGAGCAGTTCTTC
CDR3aa: CASSLSADRRSNEQFF

v_gene: TRBV6-2/TRBV6-3
j_gene: TRBJ1-1
d_gene: -
abundance: few
CDR3nt: TGTGCCAGCAGTTACTCAGACTACACTGAAGCTTTCTTT
CDR3aa: CASSYSDYTEAFF

v_gene: TRBV6-6
j_gene: TRBJ2-1
d_gene: TRBD1
abundance: -
CDR3nt: TGTGCCAGCATTGAGGACAGGGGTTCGGGTGAGCAGTTCTTC
CDR3aa: CASIEDRGSGEQFF

v_gene: TRBV10-2
j_gene: TRBJ1-5
d_gene: TRBD1
abundance: -
CDR3nt: TGCGCCAGCAGTGAGTCTGGGACAGGGCTAATGGTGCCCCAGCATTTT
CDR3aa: CASSESGTGLMVPQHF

v_gene: TRBV27
j_gene: TRBJ2-2
d_gene: -
abundance: -
CDR3nt: TGTGCCAGCAGTTTAGACGGATTAGTCACCGGGGAGCTGTTTTTT
CDR3aa: CASSLDGLVTGELFF

v_gene: TRBV6-1
j_gene: TRBJ2-1
d_gene: -
abundance: -
CDR3nt: TGTGCCAGCAGTGAAGACCAGGGATCCTACAATGAGCAGTTCTTC
CDR3aa: CASSEDQGSYNEQFF

v_gene: TRBV19
j_gene: TRBJ2-2
d_gene: TRBD2
abundance: -
CDR3nt: TGTGCCAGCGCGACTAGCGGGAGGACCGGGGAGCTGTTTTTT
CDR3aa: CASATSGRTGELFF

v_gene: TRBV29-1
j_gene: TRBJ2-2
d_gene: TRBD2
abundance: -
CDR3nt: TGCAGCGTTGCGGGAGGATGGCCCGGGGAGCTGTTTTTT
CDR3aa: CSVAGGWPGELFF

v_gene: TRBV3-1/TRBV3-2
j_gene: TRBJ2-3
d_gene: -
abundance: -
CDR3nt: TGTGCCAGCAGCCCCCGGTCACCAGGGTGGACAGATACGCAGTATTTT
CDR3aa: CASSPRSPGWTDTQYF

v_gene: TRBV28
j_gene: TRBJ2-1
d_gene: -
abundance: -
CDR3nt: TGTGCCAGCAGTGGTACTAGCCCAACCAATGAGCAGTTCTTC
CDR3aa: CASSGTSPTNEQFF

v_gene: TRBV3-1/TRBV3-2
j_gene: TRBJ2-3
d_gene: -
abundance: -
CDR3nt: TGTGCCAGCAGTCTCATTAGTCTGGGCACAGATACGCAGTATTTT
CDR3aa: CASSLISLGTDTQYF

v_gene: TRBV30
j_gene: TRBJ1-1
d_gene: -
abundance: -
CDR3nt: TGTGCCTTGGGAGATCGAAACACTGAAGCTTTCTTT
CDR3aa: CALGDRNTEAFF

v_gene: TRBV6-5
j_gene: TRBJ1-2
d_gene: -
abundance: once
CDR3nt: TGTGCCAGCAGGGGCGGTTTAGGAGCTAACTATGGCTACACCTTC
CDR3aa: CASRGGLGANYGYTF

v_gene: TRBV24-1
j_gene: TRBJ2-5
d_gene: -
abundance: -
CDR3nt: TGTGCCACCAGTGACTTTCCTGGGACCGCCGACCAAGAGACCCAGTACTTC
CDR3aa: CATSDFPGTADQETQYF

v_gene: TRBV5-4
j_gene: TRBJ1-2
d_gene: -
abundance: -
CDR3nt: TGTGCAGAGGGTGGAAGACATAACTATGGCTACACCTTC
CDR3aa: CAEGGRHNYGYTF

v_gene: TRBV6-6
j_gene: TRBJ2-7
d_gene: -
abundance: -
CDR3nt: TGTGCCAGCAGAATGGACAGCGGCGCCTACGAGCAGTACTTC
CDR3aa: CASRMDSGAYEQYF

v_gene: TRBV7-9
j_gene: TRBJ1-4
d_gene: TRBD1
abundance: -
CDR3nt: TGTGCCAGCAGCTATTCCGGGACAGGGGATGAAAAACTGTTTTTT
CDR3aa: CASSYSGTGDEKLFF

v_gene: TRBV5-4
j_gene: TRBJ1-1
d_gene: -
abundance: -
CDR3nt: TGTGCCAGCAGCTGGGACGGATTGAACACTGAAGCTTTCTTT
CDR3aa: CASSWDGLNTEAFF

v_gene: TRBV28
j_gene: TRBJ2-5
d_gene: TRBD2
abundance: -
CDR3nt: TGTGCCAGCAGTTCACCTATAGGGACTAGCGGGAAAGGGGCGACCCAGTACTTC
CDR3aa: CASSSPIGTSGKGATQYF

v_gene: TRBV19
j_gene: TRBJ1-2
d_gene: -
abundance: -
CDR3nt: TGTGCCAGTAGTATCCAGGATGGAAACTATGGCTACACCTTC
CDR3aa: CASSIQDGNYGYTF

v_gene: TRBV5-4
j_gene: TRBJ2-1
d_gene: -
abundance: -
CDR3nt: TGTGCCAGCAGCCCGGGGCGGGACAATGAGCAGTTCTTC
CDR3aa: CASSPGRDNEQFF

v_gene: TRBV9
j_gene: TRBJ1-6
d_gene: -
abundance: -
CDR3nt: TGTGCCAGCCAGAGAGGGATCGGTTCACCCCTCCACTTT
CDR3aa: CASQRGIGSPLHF

v_gene: TRBV6-5
j_gene: TRBJ2-5
d_gene: -
abundance: -
CDR3nt: TGTGCCAGCGGGGAAACAGGAGGGCGGGAGACCCAGTACTTC
CDR3aa: CASGETGGRETQYF

v_gene: TRBV30
j_gene: TRBJ2-7
d_gene: -
abundance: -
CDR3nt: TGTGCCTGGAGTCCTGCGAGTGAGATCCGGTACGAGCAGTACTTC
CDR3aa: CAWSPASEIRYEQYF

v_gene: TRBV5-8
j_gene: TRBJ1-5
d_gene: -
abundance: -
CDR3nt: TGTGCCAGCAGCTCGGGTTTGAACCAGCCCCAGCATTTT
CDR3aa: CASSSGLNQPQHF

v_gene: TRBV5-8
j_gene: TRBJ1-5
d_gene: -
abundance: -
CDR3nt: TGTGCCAGCAGCTTGGTGGCAGGGGTGAGCAATCAGCCCCAGCATTTT
CDR3aa: CASSLVAGVSNQPQHF

v_gene: TRBV7-2
j_gene: TRBJ1-4
d_gene: TRBD1
abundance: -
CDR3nt: TGTGCCAGCAGCTTAAGACAGGGAGGTGAAAAACTGTTTTTT
CDR3aa: CASSLRQGGEKLFF

v_gene: TRBV29-1
j_gene: TRBJ2-3
d_gene: TRBD2
abundance: -
CDR3nt: TGCAGCGCACTAGCGGGAGAGTCAGATACGCAGTATTTT
CDR3aa: CSALAGESDTQYF

v_gene: TRBV19
j_gene: TRBJ2-2
d_gene: -
abundance: once
CDR3nt: TGTGCCAGTACTCCCGGGGAGCGGAACACCGGGGAGCTGTTTTTT
CDR3aa: CASTPGERNTGELFF

v_gene: TRBV5-4
j_gene: TRBJ2-4
d_gene: -
abundance: -
CDR3nt: TGTGCCAGCAGCACCGCGACAGCTAAAGCCAAAAACATTCAGTACTTC
CDR3aa: CASSTATAKAKNIQYF

v_gene: TRBV5-1
j_gene: TRBJ1-6
d_gene: TRBD1
abundance: once
CDR3nt: TGCGCCAGCAGCTCGGCGACAGGGCCGTCACCCCTCCACTTT
CDR3aa: CASSSATGPSPLHF

v_gene: TRBV28
j_gene: TRBJ2-7
d_gene: TRBD2
abundance: once
CDR3nt: TGTGCCAGCAGTTTAGCAGAAGTGGGACTAGCGGGAGCGTCCCGATACGAGCAGTACTTC
CDR3aa: CASSLAEVGLAGASRYEQYF

v_gene: TRBV7-9
j_gene: TRBJ2-3
d_gene: TRBD2
abundance: -
CDR3nt: TGTGCCAGCAGCTCACCCCCCAGCGGGAGCGTGCCAGATACGCAGTATTTT
CDR3aa: CASSSPPSGSVPDTQYF

v_gene: TRBV24-1
j_gene: TRBJ1-5
d_gene: -
abundance: -
CDR3nt: TGTGCCACCAGTGGCCAGGGTAGCAATCAGCCCCAGCATTTT
CDR3aa: CATSGQGSNQPQHF

v_gene: TRBV27
j_gene: TRBJ2-7
d_gene: -
abundance: -
CDR3nt: TGTGCCAGCACCTACCGACAGGGAGGATACGAGCAGTACTTC
CDR3aa: CASTYRQGGYEQYF

v_gene: TRBV29-1
j_gene: TRBJ2-7
d_gene: -
abundance: -
CDR3nt: TGCAGCGTTCCCGTGGGTCCCCTCTCCTACGAGCAGTACTTC
CDR3aa: CSVPVGPLSYEQYF

v_gene: TRBV19
j_gene: TRBJ1-1
d_gene: -
abundance: -
CDR3nt: TGTGCCAGTAGTATATCTCCGGGGCCTGCCACTGAAGCTTTCTTT
CDR3aa: CASSISPGPATEAFF

v_gene: TRBV27
j_gene: TRBJ1-5
d_gene: -
abundance: few
CDR3nt: TGTGCCAGCAGCTACGAACCAAATCAGCCCCAGCATTTT
CDR3aa: CASSYEPNQPQHF

v_gene: TRBV12-3/TRBV12-4
j_gene: TRBJ2-5
d_gene: -
abundance: -
CDR3nt: TGTGCCAGCAGTCGCGATGCGGGTGGGACCCAGTACTTC
CDR3aa: CASSRDAGGTQYF